Each of the 6 T cell receptor beta chains below was sequenced from the same sample in a study of beta chain features in type 1 diabetes. Study-wide findings and caveats: TCRB CDR3s were moderately but significantly shorter in Type 1 diabetes patients in all four CD4+ subsets.

The whole isolated RNA underwent reverse transcription, so sequencing captured expressed TCRB transcripts. Only in-frame clones appear in the TCRdb table, and some are missing; sequencing was by immunoSEQ multiplex PCR. Of approximately 160,000 clones detected, around 63% appear once; the ten largest clones hold 0.08% to 0.095%. Their cognate antigens are unknown. Sequenced material: naive CD4+ T cells from blood. These receptors came from a man aged 30-40 years with type 1 diabetes.

V usage is TRBV6-5 and J usage is TRBJ1-5; unclear D gene. Trimming removed 2 bases from V and 4 bases from J, with 6 bases in between. This CDR3 has 13 amino acids. The V gene's germline CDR1 is MNHEY and CDR2 SVGAGI. This chain's CDR3 is CASSYGANQPQHF. The DNA of the CDR3 is TGTGCCAGCAGTTACGGAGCTAATCAGCCCCAGCATTTT.

This clone has a single count. The chain joins TRBV6-5 to TRBJ2-7; TRBD1 matches at 8 bases. V shed 6 bases and J 5 bases; nucleotides not matched to a gene: 6. The CDR3 spans 13 residues. Germline CDR1 is MNHEY and CDR2 is SVGAGI. The CDR3 bases are TGTGCCAGCAGCCGGACAGGGCTGCACGAGCAGTACTTC. Translated, it gives CASSRTGLHEQYF.

This chain joins TRBV7-2 and TRBJ1-2; possibly TRBD1 for D (5 bases). Trimming removed 7 bases at V and 7 bases at J, with 16 bases between. CDR3 size: 13 residues. The germline V gene encodes CDR1 SGHTA and CDR2 FQGNSA. CDR3 in DNA: TGTGCCAGCAACATTCAGGGTTTCGGTGGCTACACCTTC. This codes for CASNIQGFGGYTF.

The V call is TRBV30, the J call TRBJ1-2; D ambiguous. This CDR3 contains 11 residues. Germline CDR1 reads GTSNPN; CDR2 reads SVGIG (reference sequence). Trimming shortened V by 3 bases and J by 5 bases, and 7 bases separated the two germline ends. In DNA, the CDR3 is TGTGCCTGGAGCCGTGGTTATGGCTACACCTTC. As protein: CAWSRGYGYTF.

The chain links TRBV20-1 to TRBJ1-2; tentative D call: TRBD1 (5 bases). V was cut by 7 bases and J by 3 bases, with 6 bases left in between. The CDR3 length is 10 residues. CDR1 is DFQATT, CDR2 SNEGSKA, per germline (reference sequence). As DNA, the CDR3 is TGCAGTGGCAGGGACTATGGCTACACCTTC. Translating gives CSGRDYGYTF.

In DNA, the CDR3 is TGTGCCAGCAGCTATAGTGCCAGCGGGGGTGCCTACGAGCAGTACTTC. Amino acids: CASSYSASGGAYEQYF. The gene calls are TRBV7-2 and TRBJ2-7; the match to TRBD2 covers 8 bases. Germline V CDR1 and CDR2: SGHTA, FQGNSA. With V trimmed by 4 bases and J by 2 bases, 10 bases remained unmatched. CDR3 length: 16 amino acids.